A single sample gave rise to the 5 T cell receptor beta chains below, sequenced in a study of T cell clonality in common variable immunodeficiency. Profiled with immunoSEQ multiplex PCR; TCRdb holds only in-frame clones, not every one. The sample contains tens of thousands of clones, none of them singletons. Sequenced input: peripheral blood mononuclear cells. These receptors all come from a person between 18 and 69 years old in good health.

This clone was counted at least ten times. The CDR3 end lies 3 residues beyond the end of the read and is filled in from the germline J gene. V gene TRBV18 combines with J gene TRBJ2-7; 11 bases align to TRBD2. The J segment lost 2 bases and the V segment lost 2 bases, leaving 14 bases of the junction unmatched. The CDR3 length is 19 residues. Germline V gives CDR1 KGHSH, CDR2 LQKENI. The chain's CDR3 is CASSPKGELAGAFPYEQYF. The CDR3 DNA, read in part, is TGTGCCAGCTCACCAAAAGGGGAACTAGCGGGAGCCTTCCCCTACGAG.

There are many counts of this clone. The CDR3 end lies 3 residues beyond the end of the read and is filled in from the germline J gene. This chain connects TRBV20-1 to TRBJ2-5; 11 positions agree with TRBD2. After removal of 6 bases from V and 5 bases from J, the junction contained 8 bases not matched to a gene. This CDR3 contains 14 residues. Germline assignment: CDR1 DFQATT and CDR2 SNEGSKA (reference sequence). CDR3 DNA, as far as it was read: TGCAGTGCCCATAGCGGGGGGGCTTATGAGACC. It encodes CSAHSGGAYET. The entire CDR3 is CSAHSGGAYETQYF.

This clone was detected only a few times. The CDR3 end is not reached by the read, which stops 3 residues before it; the germline J gene fills it in. The V gene is TRBV6-1, the J gene TRBJ1-2; D unresolved. The V gene's germline CDR1 is MNHNS and CDR2 SASEGT. This CDR3 region has 14 residues. Between the trimmed V and J ends, which lost 0 bases and 3 bases, there was a span of 8 bases. CDR3 bases read: TGTGCCAGCAGTGAAGCGCGGAGCTACTATGGC. Amino acid sequence: CASSEARSYYG. The CDR3 as a whole reads CASSEARSYYGYTF.

The table lists this clone with many counts. The CDR3 end lies 3 residues beyond the end of the read and is filled in from the germline J gene. The genes are TRBV30 and TRBJ2-1; 9 bases are a match to TRBD2. Germline CDR1 and CDR2: GTSNPN and SVGIG (reference sequence). The CDR3 totals 14 residues. The junction had 1 base not matched to a gene; V was cut back by 1 base and J by 3 bases. CDR3 DNA, as far as it was read: TGTGCCTGGAGTGGACTAGCGGTCTACAATGAG. Protein: CAWSGLAVYNE. The whole CDR3 protein reads CAWSGLAVYNEQFF.

This clone has a handful of counts. The CDR3 goes on 3 residues after the read ends, and that part is filled in from the germline J gene. V and J are TRBV2 and TRBJ2-3; D gene unclear. This CDR3 comprises 15 residues. Trimming removed 3 bases at V and 3 bases at J, with 13 bases between. Germline values: CDR1 SNHLY, CDR2 FYNNEI. CDR3 residues: CASSDSLYRTDTQYF. The covered CDR3 bases are TGTGCCAGCAGTGATTCCCTTTACAGAACAGATACG.